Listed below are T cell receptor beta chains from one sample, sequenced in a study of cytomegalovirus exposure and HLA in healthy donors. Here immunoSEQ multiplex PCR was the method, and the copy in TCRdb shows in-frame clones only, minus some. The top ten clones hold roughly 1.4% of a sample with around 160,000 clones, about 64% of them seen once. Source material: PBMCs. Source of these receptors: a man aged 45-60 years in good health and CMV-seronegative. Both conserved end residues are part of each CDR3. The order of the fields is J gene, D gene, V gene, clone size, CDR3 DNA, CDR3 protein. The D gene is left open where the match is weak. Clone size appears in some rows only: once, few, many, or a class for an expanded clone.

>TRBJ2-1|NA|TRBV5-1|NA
TGCGCCAGCCGCATCGGGGGGCTCTCCTACAATGAGCAGTTCTTC
CASRIGGLSYNEQFF
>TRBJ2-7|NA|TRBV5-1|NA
TGCGCCAGCAGCCCAGTCTACGAGCAGTACTTC
CASSPVYEQYF
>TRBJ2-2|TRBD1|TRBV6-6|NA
TGTGCCAGCGATTGGACAGGGCTGAACACCGGGGAGCTGTTTTTT
CASDWTGLNTGELFF
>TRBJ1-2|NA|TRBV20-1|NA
TGCCCTTTTGAGAAAAACTATGGCTACACCTTC
CPFEKNYGYTF
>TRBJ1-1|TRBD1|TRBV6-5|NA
TGTGCCAGCAGTTATGGACAGGTTAACACTGAAGCTTTCTTT
CASSYGQVNTEAFF
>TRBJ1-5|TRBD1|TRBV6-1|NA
TGTGCCAGCAGCACGGACAGGGGGAGCAATCAGCCCCAGCATTTT
CASSTDRGSNQPQHF
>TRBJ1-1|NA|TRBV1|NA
TGCACCAGCAGCCACGGGACAGGGAGGGACACTGAAGCTTTCTTT
CTSSHGTGRDTEAFF
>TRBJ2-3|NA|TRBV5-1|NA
TGCGCCAGCAGCCCTTCGGGGGGCTCCCTTGGAGATACGCAGTATTTT
CASSPSGGSLGDTQYF
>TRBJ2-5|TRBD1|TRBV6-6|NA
TGTGCCAGCAGGTACCCGGGACAGGGACAAGAGACCCAGTACTTC
CASRYPGQGQETQYF
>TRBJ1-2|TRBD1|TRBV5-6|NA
TGTGCCAGCAGTCGGGACAGGGGGCCCTATGGCTACACCTTC
CASSRDRGPYGYTF
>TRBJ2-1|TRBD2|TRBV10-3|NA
TGTGCCATCAGTGAGTCGACTCCCTTAGCGGGGGGGACATACAATGAGCAGTTCTTC
CAISESTPLAGGTYNEQFF
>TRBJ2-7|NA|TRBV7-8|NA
TGTGCCAGCAGCATCCAGGGGGGCCGCTACGAGCAGTACTTC
CASSIQGGRYEQYF
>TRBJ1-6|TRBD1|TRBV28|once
TGTGCCAGCAGTTTGGGGAACAGGGGTTCACCCCTCCACTTT
CASSLGNRGSPLHF
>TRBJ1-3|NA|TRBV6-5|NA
TGTGCCAGCAGTCAAACAGGGTCCGGAAACACCATATATTTT
CASSQTGSGNTIYF
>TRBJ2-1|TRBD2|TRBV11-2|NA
TGTGCCAGCAGCTTAAATAGCGGGGAATCATACAATGAGCAGTTCTTC
CASSLNSGESYNEQFF
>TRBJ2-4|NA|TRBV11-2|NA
TGTGCCAGCAGCTACGAACAGCTAGCCAAAAACATTCAGTACTTC
CASSYEQLAKNIQYF
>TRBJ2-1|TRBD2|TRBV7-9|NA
TGTGCCAGCAAATTCGGGACTAGCGGATACAATGAGCAGTTCTTC
CASKFGTSGYNEQFF
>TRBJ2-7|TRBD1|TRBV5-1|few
TGCGCCAGCAGCAGGGACAGGGGGCTCACCTACGAGCAGTACTTC
CASSRDRGLTYEQYF
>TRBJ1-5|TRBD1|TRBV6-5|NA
TGTGCCAGCAGTCCACGGACAGGGGAGAATCAGCCCCAGCATTTT
CASSPRTGENQPQHF
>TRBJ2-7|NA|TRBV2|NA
TGTGCCAGCAGTGTCCGTGACACCGGTTACGAGCAGTACTTC
CASSVRDTGYEQYF
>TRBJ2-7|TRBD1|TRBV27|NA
TGTGCCAGCAGATTTAATACCGGGACAGGGACCTACGAGCAGTACTTC
CASRFNTGTGTYEQYF
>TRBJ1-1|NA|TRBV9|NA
TGTGCCAGCAGCCCCCGGGGGGGGTCGAACACTGAAGCTTTCTTT
CASSPRGGSNTEAFF
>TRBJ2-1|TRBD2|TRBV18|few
TGTGCCAGCTCACCAGGGACTCCGTCGGGGGGTGAGCAGTTCTTC
CASSPGTPSGGEQFF
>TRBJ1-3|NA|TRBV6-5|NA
TGTGCCAGCAGTTACGGCTCCCTCGGAAACACCATATATTTT
CASSYGSLGNTIYF
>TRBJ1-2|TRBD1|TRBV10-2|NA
TGCGCCAGCACCCATGACAGGGGACACGGCTACACCTTC
CASTHDRGHGYTF
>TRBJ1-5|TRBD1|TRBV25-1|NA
TGTGCCAGCGCGGGACAGGGGGCCGCTCAGCCCCAGCATTTT
CASAGQGAAQPQHF
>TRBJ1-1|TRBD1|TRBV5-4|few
TGTGCCAGCAGCCCACAGGGGTGGACTGAAGCTTTCTTT
CASSPQGWTEAFF
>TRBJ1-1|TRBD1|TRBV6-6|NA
TGTGCCAGCAGTTTCGCAGGGGGGAACACTGAAGCTTTCTTT
CASSFAGGNTEAFF
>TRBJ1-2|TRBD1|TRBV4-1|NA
TGCGCCAGCAGCCAACTCTTAGGACAGGGGTATGGCTACACCTTC
CASSQLLGQGYGYTF
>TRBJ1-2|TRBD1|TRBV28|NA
TGTGCCAGCACCTCTTCTTATACTACAGGGGGCGGCTACACCTTC
CASTSSYTTGGGYTF
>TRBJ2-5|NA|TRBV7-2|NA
TGTGCCAGCAGCCCAAACAGGGCCCTGGGGGAGACCCAGTACTTC
CASSPNRALGETQYF
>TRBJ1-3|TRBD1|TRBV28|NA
TGTGCCAGCAGTCTCCGGACAGGGGGAAAAGGAAACACCATATATTTT
CASSLRTGGKGNTIYF
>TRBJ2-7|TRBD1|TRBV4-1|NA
TGCGCCAGCAGCCCAAACGATGTGAGACAGGGTGTTTACGAGCAGTACTTC
CASSPNDVRQGVYEQYF
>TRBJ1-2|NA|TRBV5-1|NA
TGCGCCAGCAGCTTGGGGTCCGGGACAAACTATGGCTACACCTTC
CASSLGSGTNYGYTF
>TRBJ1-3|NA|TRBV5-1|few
TGCGCCAGCAGCTACGGGGTCTCTGGAAACACCATATATTTT
CASSYGVSGNTIYF
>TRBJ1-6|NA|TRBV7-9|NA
TGTGCCAGCAGCCTAGACGCGGATTCACCCCTCCACTTT
CASSLDADSPLHF
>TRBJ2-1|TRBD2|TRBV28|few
TGTGCCAGCAGTCCCCAACTAGCGGGGAAGCACAATGAGCAGTTCTTC
CASSPQLAGKHNEQFF
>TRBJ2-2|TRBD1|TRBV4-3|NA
TGCGCCAGCAGCCAAGACCTTGGACAGGGGGCAAGAACCGGGGAGCTGTTTTTT
CASSQDLGQGARTGELFF
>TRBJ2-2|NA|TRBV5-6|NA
TGTGCCAGCAGCCCGTCCCCGGCCGGGGAGCTGTTTTTT
CASSPSPAGELFF
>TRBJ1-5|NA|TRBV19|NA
TGTGCCAGTAGTATAGCCGGGGGGGGCGAAGGGAATCAGCCCCAGCATTTT
CASSIAGGGEGNQPQHF
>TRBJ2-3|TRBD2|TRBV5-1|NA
TGCGCCAGCAGCTCTCTGGGGAGGGAGACAGATACGCAGTATTTT
CASSSLGRETDTQYF
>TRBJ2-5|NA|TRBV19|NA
TGTGCCAGTAGTCGGGGGAGTGGGTTGAAAGAGACCCAGTACTTC
CASSRGSGLKETQYF
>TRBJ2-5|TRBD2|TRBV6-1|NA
TGTGCCAGCAGTGAATTAGCGGGGGGGATGGAGACCCAGTACTTC
CASSELAGGMETQYF
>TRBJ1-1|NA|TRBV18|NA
TGTGCCAGCTCACTAAACCCCAGCGACACTGAAGCTTTCTTT
CASSLNPSDTEAFF
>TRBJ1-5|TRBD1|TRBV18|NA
TGTGCCAGCTCACCAGCGGGACAGATCAATCAGCCCCAGCATTTT
CASSPAGQINQPQHF
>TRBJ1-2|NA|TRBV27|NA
TGTGCCAGCAGTTTAACGGGGGGCTATGGCTACACCTTC
CASSLTGGYGYTF
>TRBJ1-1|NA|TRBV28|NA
TGTGCCGCGGGCACCGGACAGCCGAACACTGAAGCTTTCTTT
CAAGTGQPNTEAFF
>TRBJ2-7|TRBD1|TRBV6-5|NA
TGTGCCAGCAGTTATGACAGGGGAGGTCCCTACGAGCAGTACTTC
CASSYDRGGPYEQYF
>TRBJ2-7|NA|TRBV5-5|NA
TGTGCCAGCAGCTGGGGGACTCTGGAGCAGTACTTC
CASSWGTLEQYF
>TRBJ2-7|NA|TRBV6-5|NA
TGTGCCAGCAGTTCGGCCGGAGCTACCTACGAGCAGTACTTC
CASSSAGATYEQYF